This is a list of T cell receptor beta chains from one sample in a study of blood T cell repertoires in COVID-19. Assay: immunoSEQ multiplex PCR; the TCRdb copy retains only in-frame clones and omits some. The repertoire consists of around 200,000 clones, with about 87% occurring once and the leading ten covering roughly 0.9%. Sequenced material: peripheral blood. These receptors were obtained from a woman between 18 and 29 years old who had recovered from COVID-19. The CDR3 runs from the conserved cysteine through the conserved F or W. Fields, in order: clone size, J gene, D gene, V gene, CDR3 protein, CDR3 DNA. The D gene is left open where the match is weak. The size entry is marked missing in some rows and otherwise reads once, few, many or a size class.

size: NA; J: TRBJ2-7; D: NA; V: TRBV4-3; CDR3: CASSHDRTYEQYF; DNA: TGCGCCAGCAGCCACGACAGGACCTACGAGCAGTACTTC
size: NA; J: TRBJ2-1; D: TRBD1; V: TRBV11-2; CDR3: CASSLDRLTGWNNEQFF; DNA: TGTGCCAGCAGCTTAGATCGCTTGACAGGGTGGAACAATGAGCAGTTCTTC
size: NA; J: TRBJ2-2; D: NA; V: TRBV5-1; CDR3: CTSSSTYQGATGELFF; DNA: TGCACCAGCAGCTCTACTTATCAGGGTGCCACCGGGGAGCTGTTTTTT
size: NA; J: TRBJ1-2; D: NA; V: TRBV7-9; CDR3: CASSLSTELYGYTF; DNA: TGTGCCAGCAGCTTATCGACAGAGCTCTATGGCTACACCTTC
size: NA; J: TRBJ2-7; D: TRBD2; V: TRBV3-1/TRBV3-2; CDR3: CASSPSGGGSYEQYF; DNA: TGTGCCAGCAGCCCTAGCGGGGGGGGCTCCTACGAGCAGTACTTC
size: few; J: TRBJ2-2; D: TRBD1; V: TRBV4-2; CDR3: CASRKGARENTGELFF; DNA: TGTGCCAGCAGAAAGGGGGCTAGGGAGAACACCGGGGAGCTGTTTTTT
size: few; J: TRBJ2-7; D: NA; V: TRBV3-1/TRBV3-2; CDR3: CASSRQGNSYEQYF; DNA: TGTGCCAGCAGCCGGCAGGGGAACTCTTACGAGCAGTACTTC
size: NA; J: TRBJ1-5; D: TRBD1; V: TRBV5-6; CDR3: CASSWGQTNQPQHF; DNA: TGTGCCAGCAGCTGGGGACAGACCAATCAGCCCCAGCATTTT
size: NA; J: TRBJ2-5; D: TRBD2; V: TRBV3-1/TRBV3-2; CDR3: CASSQVGLAGESVDETQYF; DNA: TGTGCCAGCAGCCAAGTCGGACTAGCGGGGGAATCTGTCGATGAGACCCAGTACTTC
size: NA; J: TRBJ2-1; D: TRBD1; V: TRBV7-9; CDR3: CASSTYPGQGYNEQFF; DNA: TGTGCCAGCAGCACTTATCCGGGACAGGGGTACAATGAGCAGTTCTTC
size: once; J: TRBJ2-3; D: TRBD2; V: TRBV7-3; CDR3: CASSLSSREGADTQYF; DNA: TGTGCCAGCAGCTTAAGTTCCCGGGAGGGCGCAGATACGCAGTATTTT
size: few; J: TRBJ2-4; D: NA; V: TRBV6-6; CDR3: CASSYPTGNKNIQYF; DNA: TGTGCCAGCAGTTACCCGACAGGCAACAAAAACATTCAGTACTTC
size: NA; J: TRBJ2-1; D: TRBD2; V: TRBV9; CDR3: CASSGRPGLAGGEFF; DNA: TGTGCCAGCAGCGGGCGCCCGGGACTAGCGGGAGGAGAGTTCTTC
size: NA; J: TRBJ2-1; D: TRBD2; V: TRBV27; CDR3: CASSLLGLDNYNEQFF; DNA: TGTGCCAGCAGTTTATTAGGACTAGATAATTACAATGAGCAGTTCTTC
size: once; J: TRBJ1-4; D: NA; V: TRBV2; CDR3: CASSEVGAGEKLFF; DNA: TGTGCCAGCAGTGAAGTGGGGGCAGGTGAAAAACTGTTTTTT
size: once; J: TRBJ1-5; D: NA; V: TRBV15; CDR3: CATSRDRGPKQPQHF; DNA: TGTGCCACCAGCAGAGACAGGGGACCCAAGCAGCCCCAGCATTTT
size: NA; J: TRBJ1-2; D: TRBD1; V: TRBV4-3; CDR3: CASSRADREEGYYGYTF; DNA: TGCGCCAGCAGCCGGGCGGACAGGGAAGAGGGTTACTATGGCTACACCTTC
size: NA; J: TRBJ1-4; D: NA; V: TRBV7-2; CDR3: CASSLFVATNEKLFF; DNA: TGTGCCAGCAGCTTATTTGTCGCAACTAATGAAAAACTGTTTTTT
size: few; J: TRBJ1-6; D: TRBD1; V: TRBV4-3; CDR3: CASSQDLGTGNSPLHF; DNA: TGCGCCAGCAGCCAAGATCTCGGGACAGGAAATTCACCCCTCCACTTT
size: NA; J: TRBJ2-3; D: NA; V: TRBV7-3; CDR3: CASSIGQGISTDTQYF; DNA: TGTGCCAGCAGCATCGGGCAGGGAATAAGCACAGATACGCAGTATTTT
size: NA; J: TRBJ2-7; D: TRBD1; V: TRBV20-1; CDR3: CSASRPGQGSEQYF; DNA: TGCAGTGCTAGTCGGCCGGGACAGGGAAGCGAGCAGTACTTC
size: NA; J: TRBJ1-2; D: TRBD1; V: TRBV6-6; CDR3: CASSPGTGTPAGGYTF; DNA: TGTGCCAGCAGTCCCGGGACAGGGACTCCGGCTGGTGGCTACACCTTC
size: once; J: TRBJ2-5; D: NA; V: TRBV5-1; CDR3: CASRQTRLDRSVETQYF; DNA: TGCGCCAGCAGACAGACCCGATTGGATCGAAGTGTGGAGACCCAGTACTTC
size: NA; J: TRBJ2-1; D: TRBD2; V: TRBV7-9; CDR3: CASSLLGGADEQFF; DNA: TGTGCCAGCAGCTTGCTCGGGGGGGCCGATGAGCAGTTCTTC
size: NA; J: TRBJ2-5; D: TRBD1; V: TRBV9; CDR3: CASSAERWTGAQETQYF; DNA: TGTGCCAGCAGCGCCGAACGTTGGACAGGGGCTCAAGAGACCCAGTACTTC
size: NA; J: TRBJ1-4; D: NA; V: TRBV30; CDR3: CAWTLTATNEKLFF; DNA: TGTGCCTGGACATTGACAGCAACTAATGAAAAACTGTTTTTT
size: NA; J: TRBJ2-5; D: NA; V: TRBV7-9; CDR3: CASSLILGGEETQYF; DNA: TGTGCCAGCAGCTTAATCTTGGGCGGGGAAGAGACCCAGTACTTC
size: NA; J: TRBJ2-3; D: TRBD2; V: TRBV5-1; CDR3: CASSLRGGSTDTQYF; DNA: TGCGCCAGCAGCCTGCGGGGGGGAAGCACAGATACGCAGTATTTT